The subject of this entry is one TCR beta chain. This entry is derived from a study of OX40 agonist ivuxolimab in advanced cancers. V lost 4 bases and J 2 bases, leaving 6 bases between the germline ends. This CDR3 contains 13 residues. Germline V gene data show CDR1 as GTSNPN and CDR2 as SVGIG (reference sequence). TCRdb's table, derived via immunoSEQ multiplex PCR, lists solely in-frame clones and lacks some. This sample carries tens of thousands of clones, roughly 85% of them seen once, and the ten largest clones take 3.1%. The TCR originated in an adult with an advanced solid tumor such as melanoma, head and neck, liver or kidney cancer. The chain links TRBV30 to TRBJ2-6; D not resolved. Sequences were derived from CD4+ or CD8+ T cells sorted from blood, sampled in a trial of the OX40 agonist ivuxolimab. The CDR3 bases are TGTGCCTGGAAGTCTGCTGGGGCCAACGTCCTGACTTTC. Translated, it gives CAWKSAGANVLTF.